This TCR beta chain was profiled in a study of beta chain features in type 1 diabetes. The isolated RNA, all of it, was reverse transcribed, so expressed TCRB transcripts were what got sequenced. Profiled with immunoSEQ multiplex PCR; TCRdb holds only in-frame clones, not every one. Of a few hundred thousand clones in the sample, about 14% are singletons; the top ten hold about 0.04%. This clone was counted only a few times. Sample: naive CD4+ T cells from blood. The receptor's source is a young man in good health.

This chain's CDR3 is CASSLGLAGVETQYF. The CDR3 DNA follows: TGTGCCAGCAGCTTGGGACTAGCGGGAGTAGAGACCCAGTACTTC. This chain joins TRBV7-6 and TRBJ2-5; 14 nucleotides match TRBD2. Germline V gene data show CDR1 as SGHVS and CDR2 as FNYEAQ. Trimming cost V 3 bases and J 4 bases; bases outside gene matches: 1. CDR3 length equals 15 residues.